Shown below are 18 T cell receptor beta chains from a single sample sequenced in a study of cytomegalovirus exposure and HLA in healthy donors. The PCR ran on 60 Vbeta and 13 Jbeta primers. TCRdb's copy holds only in-frame clones and misses some; the assay was immunoSEQ multiplex PCR. The sample shows under 50,000 clones, approximately 67% of them seen only once. Sequencing was done on a sample of PBMCs. The receptors come from a man aged 25-45 years in good health and CMV-seronegative.

V is TRBV6-1 and J is TRBJ1-5; a weak D match, TRBD1 (5 bases). This CDR3 is built from 15 residues. Trimming cost V 6 bases and J 0 bases, with 12 bases left between them. The V gene's germline CDR1 is MNHNS and CDR2 SASEGT. The CDR3 spells CASRRTGHSNQPQHF. In nucleotides, the CDR3 is TGTGCCAGCAGGAGAACAGGACATAGCAATCAGCCCCAGCATTTT.

This clone was observed once. The CDR3 loop is CASSPLAGGRDEQFF. The DNA for the CDR3 is TGTGCCAGCAGCCCCCTAGCGGGAGGTAGGGATGAGCAGTTCTTC. V usage is TRBV2 and J usage is TRBJ2-1; 11 bases are shared with TRBD2. V lost 6 bases and J lost 8; bases outside the gene matches: 9. Germline CDR1 and CDR2: SNHLY and FYNNEI. The CDR3 sequence is 15 residues long.

The gene calls are TRBV10-1 and TRBJ2-7; 8 positions agree with TRBD2. CDR3 length: 15 residues. Trimming took 4 bases from V and 7 from J; bases not matched to a gene: 12. Germline V lookup: CDR1 WNHNN, CDR2 SYGVQD (reference sequence). In nucleotides, the CDR3 is TGCGCCAGCAGTGGAGCCCTAGCGGGCGAACGTGAGCAGTACTTC. It yields the protein CASSGALAGEREQYF.

The chain employs TRBV2 and TRBJ2-2, with D possibly matching TRBD2 (5 bases). The V gene lost 7 bases and the J gene lost 4 bases, with 13 bases spanning the gap. CDR1 is SNHLY and CDR2 is FYNNEI in the germline V gene. The CDR3 is made up of 14 amino acids. CDR3 sequence (DNA): TGTGCCAGCACCAACCGGGCGGGCACCGGGGAGCTGTTTTTT. It translates to CASTNRAGTGELFF. The full variable domain, in which reference TRBV2 and TRBJ2-2 provide the parts outside the CDR3, is EPEVTQTPSHQVTQMGQEVILRCVPISNHLYFYWYRQILGQKVEFLVSFYNNEISEKSEIFDDQFSVERPDGSNFTLKIRSTKLEDSAMYFCASTNRAGTGELFFGEGSRLTVL.

The chain recombines TRBV10-3 with TRBJ2-7, with 7 bases that match TRBD2. The CDR3 totals 13 residues. Trimming cost V 4 bases and J 5 bases; bases outside gene matches: 5. Per germline, CDR1 ENHRY and CDR2 SYGVKD. CDR3 in DNA: TGTGCCATCAGTGGGGGGAGGGCCCACGAGCAGTACTTC. This gives the protein CAISGGRAHEQYF.

J is TRBJ2-7 and V is TRBV6-1, with 7 bases identical to TRBD2. The CDR3 sequence is 15 residues long. The V segment lost 7 bases and the J segment 3 bases; nucleotides outside the gene matches: 12. Germline assignment: CDR1 MNHNS and CDR2 SASEGT. As DNA, the CDR3 is TGTGCCAGCATCGGAGGAGCGGGGACCTACTACGAGCAGTACTTC. This sequence encodes CASIGGAGTYYEQYF.

The sample holds a few counts of this clone. The chain links TRBV6-5 to TRBJ1-1, with D maybe TRBD1 (5 bases). This CDR3 is built from 15 residues. The V gene lost 6 bases and the J gene lost 0 bases, with 14 bases spanning the gap. From germline, CDR1 is MNHEY and CDR2 SVGAGI. This CDR3 is CASRGQGQVNTEAFF. The CDR3 nucleotides are TGTGCCAGCAGAGGACAAGGGCAGGTGAACACTGAAGCTTTCTTT.

The rearrangement uses TRBV5-4 and TRBJ2-7; D is undetermined. The CDR3 length is 15 residues. From germline, CDR1 is SGHNT and CDR2 YYREEE (reference sequence). V lost 0 bases and J 4 bases, leaving 14 bases between the germline ends. The CDR3 loop is CASSLVGPSSYEQYF. CDR3 nucleotide sequence: TGTGCCAGCAGCTTGGTGGGCCCCAGTAGTTACGAGCAGTACTTC.

This clone was detected a few times. This chain connects TRBV5-1 to TRBJ1-1; 7 bases map to TRBD1. The germline V gene has CDR1 SGHRS and CDR2 YFSETQ. Trimming took 0 bases from V and 5 from J; bases not matched to a gene: 7. CDR3 length: 15 residues. CDR3 coding DNA: TGCGCCAGCAGCTTGGGCTGGGACAGAGAGACTGAAGCTTTCTTT. Translating gives CASSLGWDRETEAFF.

The chain combines TRBV30 with TRBJ1-2; 7 nucleotides agree with TRBD1. The CDR3 runs to 13 residues. J was trimmed by 7 bases and V by 2 bases; bases with no gene match: 7. CDR1 GTSNPN and CDR2 SVGIG come from the germline V gene (reference sequence). CDR3: CAWSPSQGSGYTF. The CDR3 coding sequence is TGTGCCTGGAGTCCATCACAGGGGTCTGGCTACACCTTC.

The V and J genes are TRBV18 and TRBJ2-6; D remains ambiguous. The CDR3 is made up of 16 amino acids. The V and J ends lost 3 bases and 0 bases respectively, with 9 bases between them. Germline CDR1 reads KGHSH; CDR2 reads LQKENI. The DNA of the CDR3 is TGTGCCAGCTCACCTCGTTCGGGCTCTGGGGCCAACGTCCTGACTTTC. Translation gives CASSPRSGSGANVLTF.

With regard to this clone: A read error is likely, as this CDR3 ends without the conserved phenylalanine or tryptophan. The chain couples TRBV30 to TRBJ1-4; unclear D gene. CDR3 length: 13 residues. Between the trimmed V and J ends, which lost 3 bases and 3 bases, there was a span of 8 bases. Germline lookup yields CDR1 GTSNPN and CDR2 SVGIG (reference sequence). This CDR3 reads CAWRGRANEKLFV. The CDR3 DNA is TGTGCCTGGAGAGGGCGGGCTAATGAAAAACTGTTTGTT.

This chain joins TRBV6-1 and TRBJ2-1, with D unresolved. V was clipped by 3 bases and J by 6 bases, with 15 bases between them. The CDR3 is made up of 15 amino acids. Germline CDR1 MNHNS, CDR2 SASEGT. CDR3 DNA sequence: TGTGCCAGCAGTGACTCGGTGGGCAGTTCCAATGAGCAGTTCTTC. Its protein is CASSDSVGSSNEQFF.

The chain employs TRBV6-4 and TRBJ2-2; 10 nucleotides line up with TRBD2. Per the germline V gene, CDR1 is MRHNA and CDR2 is SNTAGT. V shed 0 bases, J shed 5 bases, and the junction held 12 bases outside the gene matches. CDR3 length: 19 amino acids. The CDR3 coding sequence is TGTGCCAGCAGTGACTCGTCACGAACTAGCGGGGATCATACCGGGGAGCTGTTTTTT. Its protein is CASSDSSRTSGDHTGELFF.

The V call is TRBV7-9, the J call TRBJ1-2, with 7 bases that match TRBD1. The V gene end was trimmed by 4 bases and the J gene end by 4 bases; junction bases not matched to a gene: 18. The CDR3 sequence is 18 residues long. CDR1 SEHNR and CDR2 FQNEAQ come from the germline V gene (reference sequence). This CDR3 is CASSYYGNPGQFVYGYTF. CDR3 DNA: TGTGCCAGCAGCTACTACGGAAACCCGGGACAGTTCGTCTATGGCTACACCTTC.

In its sample, this clone was seen once. This chain connects TRBV5-1 to TRBJ2-7; tentative D call: TRBD2 (6 bases). Germline CDR1 and CDR2: SGHRS and YFSETQ. V was shortened by 4 bases and J by 6 bases, with 14 bases between the two germline ends. The CDR3 is 13 residues long. The CDR3 reads CASSGDLASEQYF. CDR3 sequence (DNA): TGCGCCAGCAGCGGGGACTTAGCGTCCGAGCAGTACTTC.

The chain couples TRBV2 to TRBJ1-4; D is perhaps TRBD1 (6 bases). CDR1 is SNHLY and CDR2 is FYNNEI in the germline V gene. V shed 1 base and J shed 11 bases, with 14 bases lying between them. The CDR3 is 14 residues long. The CDR3 protein is CASSEEQGIGKLFF. CDR3 coding DNA: TGTGCCAGCAGTGAAGAACAGGGTATAGGGAAACTGTTTTTT. Full variable domain (rest looked up from reference TRBV2 and TRBJ1-4): EPEVTQTPSHQVTQMGQEVILRCVPISNHLYFYWYRQILGQKVEFLVSFYNNEISEKSEIFDDQFSVERPDGSNFTLKIRSTKLEDSAMYFCASSEEQGIGKLFFGSGTQLSVL.

This clone was picked up a small number of times. This chain connects TRBV30 to TRBJ1-5; 7 positions match TRBD1. CDR1 GTSNPN and CDR2 SVGIG come from the germline V gene (reference sequence). With V trimmed by 3 bases and J by 3 bases, 5 bases remained unmatched. CDR3 length equals 14 residues. The CDR3 DNA follows: TGTGCCTGGAGCCAGGGACAGTCCAATCAGCCCCAGCATTTT. Translating it yields CAWSQGQSNQPQHF.